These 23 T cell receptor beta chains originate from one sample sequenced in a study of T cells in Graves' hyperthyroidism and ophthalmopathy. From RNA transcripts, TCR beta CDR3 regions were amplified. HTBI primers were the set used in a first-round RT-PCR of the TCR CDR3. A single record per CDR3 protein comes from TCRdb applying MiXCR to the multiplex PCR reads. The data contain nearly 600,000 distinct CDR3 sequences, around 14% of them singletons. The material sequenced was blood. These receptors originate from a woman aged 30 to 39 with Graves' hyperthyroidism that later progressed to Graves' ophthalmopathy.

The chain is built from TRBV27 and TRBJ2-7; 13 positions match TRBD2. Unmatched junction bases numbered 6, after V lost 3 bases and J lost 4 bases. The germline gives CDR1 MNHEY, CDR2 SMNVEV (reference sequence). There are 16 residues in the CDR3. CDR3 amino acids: CASSFGTSGIQYEQYF. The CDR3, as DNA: TGTGCCAGCAGTTTCGGGACTAGCGGGATTCAATACGAGCAGTACTTC.

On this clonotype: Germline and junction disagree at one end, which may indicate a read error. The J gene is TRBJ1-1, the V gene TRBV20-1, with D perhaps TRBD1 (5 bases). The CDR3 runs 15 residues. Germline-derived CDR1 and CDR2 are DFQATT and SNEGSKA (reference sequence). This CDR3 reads CSLQRTGLLNTEVFF. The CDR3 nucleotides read TGCAGCCTCCAGAGAACGGGACTTTTGAACACTGAAGTTTTCTTT.

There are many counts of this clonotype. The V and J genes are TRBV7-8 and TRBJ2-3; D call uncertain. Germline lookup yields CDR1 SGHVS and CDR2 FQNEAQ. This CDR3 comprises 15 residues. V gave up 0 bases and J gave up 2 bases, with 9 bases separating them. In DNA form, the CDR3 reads TGTGCCAGCAGCTTAGCGGTGAGATACACAGATACGCAGTATTTT. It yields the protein CASSLAVRYTDTQYF. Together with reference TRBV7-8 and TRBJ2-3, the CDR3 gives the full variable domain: GAGVSQSPRYKVAKRGQDVALRCDPISGHVSLFWYQQALGQGPEFLTYFQNEAQLDKSGLPSDRFFAERPEGSVSTLKIQRTQQEDSAVYLCASSLAVRYTDTQYFGPGTRLTVL.

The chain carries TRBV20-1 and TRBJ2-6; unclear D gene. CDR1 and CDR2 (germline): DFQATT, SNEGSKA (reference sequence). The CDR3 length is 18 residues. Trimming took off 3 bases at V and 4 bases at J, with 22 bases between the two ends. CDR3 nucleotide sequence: TGCAGTGCTAGCCCATCGGGCTACCTGAACACCGGGGCCAACGTCCTGACTTTC. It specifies CSASPSGYLNTGANVLTF.

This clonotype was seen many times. Written as DNA, the CDR3 is TGTGCCACCAGCAGCGGTAGCGATTCACCCCTCCACTTT. It is translated as CATSSGSDSPLHF. J is TRBJ1-6 and V is TRBV15, with D unresolved. The V gene lost 3 bases and the J gene lost 8 bases, with 8 bases spanning the gap. The CDR3 has 13 amino acids. Germline lookup yields CDR1 LNHNV and CDR2 YYDKDF (reference sequence). Combining the CDR3 with reference TRBV15 and TRBJ1-6 gives the whole variable domain DAMVIQNPRYQVTQFGKPVTLSCSQTLNHNVMYWYQQKSSQAPKLLFHYYDKDFNNEADTPDNFQSRRPNTSFCFLDIRSPGLGDTAMYLCATSSGSDSPLHFGNGTRLTVT.

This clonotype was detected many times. For the CDR3, the DNA is TGCGCCAGCAGCTTGGTCATTGGACTAGCGGGCAATGAGCAGTTCTTC. Translating it yields CASSLVIGLAGNEQFF. The chain joins TRBV5-1 to TRBJ2-1; 11 bases fit TRBD2. CDR1 is SGHRS, CDR2 YFSETQ, per germline. V gave up 0 bases and J gave up 6 bases; unmatched junction bases: 5. This CDR3 comprises 16 residues.

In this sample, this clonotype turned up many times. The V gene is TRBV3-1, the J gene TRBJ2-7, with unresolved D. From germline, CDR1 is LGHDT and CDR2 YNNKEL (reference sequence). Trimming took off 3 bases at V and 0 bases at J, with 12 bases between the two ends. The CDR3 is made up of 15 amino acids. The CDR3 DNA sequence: TGTGCCAGCAGCCAGGGCAACGGGCTCTCCTACGAGCAGTACTTC. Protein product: CASSQGNGLSYEQYF.

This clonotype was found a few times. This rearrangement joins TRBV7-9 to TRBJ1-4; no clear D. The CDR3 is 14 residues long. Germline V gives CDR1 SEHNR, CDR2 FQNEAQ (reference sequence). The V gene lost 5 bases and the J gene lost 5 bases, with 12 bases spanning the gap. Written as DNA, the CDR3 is TGTGCCAGCAGCCACAAGGGCCTAAATGAAAAACTGTTTTTT. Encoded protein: CASSHKGLNEKLFF. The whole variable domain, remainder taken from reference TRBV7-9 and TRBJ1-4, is DTGVSQNPRHKITKRGQNVTFRCDPISEHNRLYWYRQTLGQGPEFLTYFQNEAQLEKSRLLSDRFSAERPKGSFSTLEIQRTEQGDSAMYLCASSHKGLNEKLFFGSGTQLSVL.

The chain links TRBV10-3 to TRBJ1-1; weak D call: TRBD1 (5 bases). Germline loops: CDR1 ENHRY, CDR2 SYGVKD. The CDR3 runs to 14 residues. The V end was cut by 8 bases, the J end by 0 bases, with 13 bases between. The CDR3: CAIRREQVNTEAFF. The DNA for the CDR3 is TGTGCCATCCGAAGAGAACAGGTGAACACTGAAGCTTTCTTT.

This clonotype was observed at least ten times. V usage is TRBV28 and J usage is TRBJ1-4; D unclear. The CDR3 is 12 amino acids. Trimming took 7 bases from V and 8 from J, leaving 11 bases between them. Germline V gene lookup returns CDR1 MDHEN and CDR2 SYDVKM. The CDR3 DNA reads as TGTGCCAGCAAGAGGGCCGAAGAAAAACTGTTTTTT. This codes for CASKRAEEKLFF.

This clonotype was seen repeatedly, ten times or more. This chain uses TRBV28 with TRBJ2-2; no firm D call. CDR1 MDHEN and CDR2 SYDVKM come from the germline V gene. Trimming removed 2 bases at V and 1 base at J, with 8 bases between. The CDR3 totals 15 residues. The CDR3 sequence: CASSLPRLNTGELFF. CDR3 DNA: TGTGCCAGCAGTTTACCCCGCCTGAACACCGGGGAGCTGTTTTTT.

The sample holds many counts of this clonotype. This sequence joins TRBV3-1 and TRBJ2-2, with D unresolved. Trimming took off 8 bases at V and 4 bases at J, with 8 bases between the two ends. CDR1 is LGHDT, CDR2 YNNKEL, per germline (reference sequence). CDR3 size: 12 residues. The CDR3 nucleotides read TGTGCCAGCCGGCCCCCCACCGGGGAGCTGTTTTTT. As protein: CASRPPTGELFF. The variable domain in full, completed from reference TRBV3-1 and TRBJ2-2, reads DTAVSQTPKYLVTQMGNDKSIKCEQNLGHDTMYWYKQDSKKFLKIMFSYNNKELIINETVPNRFSPKSPDKAHLNLHINSLELGDSAVYFCASRPPTGELFFGEGSRLTVL.

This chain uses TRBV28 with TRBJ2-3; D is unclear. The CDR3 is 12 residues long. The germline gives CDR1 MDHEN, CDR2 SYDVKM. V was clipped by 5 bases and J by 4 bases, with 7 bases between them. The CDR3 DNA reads TGTGCCAGCAGTACTTCATCAGATACGCAGTATTTT. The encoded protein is CASSTSSDTQYF.

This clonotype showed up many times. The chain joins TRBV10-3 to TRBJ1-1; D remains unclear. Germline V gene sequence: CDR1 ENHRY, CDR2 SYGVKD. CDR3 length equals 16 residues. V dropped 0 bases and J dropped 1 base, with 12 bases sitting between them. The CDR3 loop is CAISESEGKANTEAFF. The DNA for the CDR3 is TGTGCCATCAGTGAGTCAGAAGGAAAGGCGAACACTGAAGCTTTCTTT.

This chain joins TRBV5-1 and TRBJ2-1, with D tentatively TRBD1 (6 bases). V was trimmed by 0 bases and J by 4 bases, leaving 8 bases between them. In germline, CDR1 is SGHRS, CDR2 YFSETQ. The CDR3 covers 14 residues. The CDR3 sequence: CASSLGQEYNEQFF. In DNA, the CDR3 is TGCGCCAGCAGCTTGGGACAGGAATACAATGAGCAGTTCTTC.

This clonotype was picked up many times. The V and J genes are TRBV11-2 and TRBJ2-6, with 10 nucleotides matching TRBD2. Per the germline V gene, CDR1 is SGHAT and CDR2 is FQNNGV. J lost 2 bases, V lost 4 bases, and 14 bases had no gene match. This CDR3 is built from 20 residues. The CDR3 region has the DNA TGTGCCAGCAGCTCCCTTCGTTCTGGGCTAGCGGGAGCTGGGGCCAACGTCCTGACTTTC. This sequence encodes CASSSLRSGLAGAGANVLTF.

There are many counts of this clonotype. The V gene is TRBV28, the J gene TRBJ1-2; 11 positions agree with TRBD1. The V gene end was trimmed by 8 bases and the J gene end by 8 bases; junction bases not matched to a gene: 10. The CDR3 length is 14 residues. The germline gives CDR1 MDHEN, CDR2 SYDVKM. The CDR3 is CASEDRGRRGGYTF. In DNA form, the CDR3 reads TGTGCCAGCGAGGACAGGGGGCGCCGAGGCGGCTACACCTTC.

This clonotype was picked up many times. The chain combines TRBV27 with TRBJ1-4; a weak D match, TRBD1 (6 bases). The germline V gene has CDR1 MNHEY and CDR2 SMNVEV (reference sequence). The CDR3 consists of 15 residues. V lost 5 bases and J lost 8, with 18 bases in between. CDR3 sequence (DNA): TGTGCCAGCAGTCCCTCAGGGGCAAGCTTCGAAAAACTGTTTTTT. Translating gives CASSPSGASFEKLFF.

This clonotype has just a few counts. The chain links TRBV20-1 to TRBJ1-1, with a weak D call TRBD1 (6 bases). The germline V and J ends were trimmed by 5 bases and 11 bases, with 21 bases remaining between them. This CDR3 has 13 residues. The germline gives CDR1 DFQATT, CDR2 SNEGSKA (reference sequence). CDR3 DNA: TGCAGTGCTCGAGGGGGGGGGATAATGAGTGCTTTCTTT. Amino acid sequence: CSARGGGIMSAFF.

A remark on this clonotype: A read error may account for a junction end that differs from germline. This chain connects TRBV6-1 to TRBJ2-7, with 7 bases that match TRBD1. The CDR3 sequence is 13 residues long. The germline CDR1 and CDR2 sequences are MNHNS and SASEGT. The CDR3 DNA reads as TGTGCCAGCAGTGCGGACAGGTCCTACCAGCAGTACTTC. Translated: CASSADRSYQQYF.

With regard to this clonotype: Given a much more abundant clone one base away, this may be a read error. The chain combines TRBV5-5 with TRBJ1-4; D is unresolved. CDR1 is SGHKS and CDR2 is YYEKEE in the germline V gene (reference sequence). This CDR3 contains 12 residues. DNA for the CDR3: TGTGCCAGCAGCCCAGTGAATGAAAAACTGCTTTTT. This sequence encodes CASSPVNEKLLF. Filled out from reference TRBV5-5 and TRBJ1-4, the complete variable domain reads DAGVTQSPTHLIKTRGQQVTLRCSPISGHKSVSWYQQVLGQGPQFIFQYYEKEERGRGNFPDRFSARQFPNYSSELNVNALLLGDSALYLCASSPVNEKLLFGSGTQLSVL.

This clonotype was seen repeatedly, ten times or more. CDR3 sequence reads: CASDSEAGNIAGDYNEQFF. Written as DNA, the CDR3 is TGTGCCAGCGACAGTGAAGCGGGGAATATAGCGGGGGACTACAATGAGCAGTTCTTC. The chain recombines TRBV2 with TRBJ2-1; TRBD2 aligns across 9 bases. Germline CDR1 is SNHLY and CDR2 is FYNNEI. CDR3 length: 19 residues. Trimming removed 8 bases from V and 3 bases from J; junction bases left unmatched: 20.

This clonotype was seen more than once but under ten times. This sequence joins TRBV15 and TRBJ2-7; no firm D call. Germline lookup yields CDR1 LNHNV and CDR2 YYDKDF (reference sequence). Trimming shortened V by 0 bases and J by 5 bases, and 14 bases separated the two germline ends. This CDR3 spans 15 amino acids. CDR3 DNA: TGTGCCACCAGCAGAGACGGTCGGCGGCCCGACGAGCAGTACTTC. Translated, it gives CATSRDGRRPDEQYF.